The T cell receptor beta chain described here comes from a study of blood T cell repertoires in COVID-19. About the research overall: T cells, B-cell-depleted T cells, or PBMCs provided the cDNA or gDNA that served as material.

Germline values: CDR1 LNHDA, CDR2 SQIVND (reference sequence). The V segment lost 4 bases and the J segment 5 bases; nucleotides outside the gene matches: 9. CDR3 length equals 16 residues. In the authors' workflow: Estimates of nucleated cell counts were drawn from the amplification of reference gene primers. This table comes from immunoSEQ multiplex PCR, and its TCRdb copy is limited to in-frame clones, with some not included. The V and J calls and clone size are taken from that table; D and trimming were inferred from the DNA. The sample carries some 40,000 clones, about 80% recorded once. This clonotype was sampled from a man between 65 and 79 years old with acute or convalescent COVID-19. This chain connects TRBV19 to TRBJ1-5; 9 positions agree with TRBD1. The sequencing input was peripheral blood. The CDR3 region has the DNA TGTGCCAGTAGTACCCCGGACAGGGGAACCTATCAGCCCCAGCATTTT. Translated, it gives CASSTPDRGTYQPQHF.